This T cell receptor beta chain was sequenced in a study of lymphopenia after photon versus proton radiotherapy. On this clone itself: Its antigen is not known.

Study results and limitations: Post-nadir diversity loss with photons came from oligoclonal expansion, particularly CD8+ Temra cells. Authors raise, but do not show, better survival with proton therapy. Relative stability marked proton patients; photon patients lost diversity and naive cells.

CDR1 is SGHRS, CDR2 YFSETQ, per germline. V lost 4 bases and J lost 2, with 13 bases in between. The CDR3 is 15 amino acids. Sequencing was performed with immunoSEQ multiplex PCR; in TCRdb, only in-frame clones are kept and a portion is missing. The table has 7,100 or so clones, approximately 91% seen once. The sample here was peripheral blood, taken from a patient treated with photon-based radiotherapy. The TCR comes from a woman in her seventies with pancreatic cancer. This chain connects TRBV5-1 to TRBJ1-5, with D possibly being TRBD1 (5 bases). The CDR3 reads CASSVNGGGNQPQHF. Written as DNA, the CDR3 is TGCGCCAGCAGCGTGAACGGGGGGGGCAATCAGCCCCAGCATTTT.